One and the same sample provided the 18 T cell receptor beta chains below, sequenced in a study of blood T cell repertoires in COVID-19. Sequencing was performed with immunoSEQ multiplex PCR; in TCRdb, only in-frame clones are kept and a portion is missing. The table lists 200,000 to 250,000 clones, approximately 86% of them singletons. The specimen was peripheral blood. Receptors originate from an elderly woman with acute or convalescent COVID-19.

The rearrangement uses TRBV19 and TRBJ2-1, with TRBD2 matching over 9 bases. Germline V gives CDR1 LNHDA, CDR2 SQIVND (reference sequence). The V and J ends lost 4 bases and 7 bases, in that order; junction bases with no gene match: 2. This CDR3 comprises 13 residues. The CDR3 DNA follows: TGTGCCAGTAGTAGAGGACTAGCGAATGAGCAGTTCTTC. Translation gives CASSRGLANEQFF.

The V gene is TRBV30, the J gene TRBJ1-3; the D gene is possibly TRBD1 (5 bases). This CDR3 is built from 15 residues. Trimming stripped 0 bases from V and 5 bases from J, with 14 bases between. Per germline, CDR1 GTSNPN and CDR2 SVGIG (reference sequence). The CDR3 bases are TGTGCCTGGAGTGTACCCCGGCAGGGAAGAAACACCATATATTTT. This encodes CAWSVPRQGRNTIYF.

This chain joins TRBV7-8 and TRBJ2-7, with 8 bases matching TRBD1. Trimming took 5 bases from V and 10 from J; bases not matched to a gene: 13. CDR3 length equals 14 residues. Germline values: CDR1 SGHVS, CDR2 FQNEAQ. The CDR3 sequence is CASSSIGTGAGQYF. CDR3 bases: TGTGCCAGCAGCAGTATAGGGACAGGAGCCGGACAGTACTTC.

J is TRBJ1-2 and V is TRBV9; a weak D match, TRBD1 (6 bases). The germline CDR1 and CDR2 sequences are SGDLS and YYNGEE. There are 18 residues in the CDR3. Deletions cut 2 bases from V and 0 bases from J, with 20 bases between. The CDR3 nucleotides read TGTGCCAGCAGCGTGGCCGGGACAACACATAAAGCTAACTATGGCTACACCTTC. This sequence encodes CASSVAGTTHKANYGYTF.

The chain carries TRBV25-1 and TRBJ1-2; TRBD1 is a possible D gene (5 bases). Germline CDR1 MGHDK, CDR2 SYGVNS. The CDR3 consists of 14 residues. Trimming pared 7 bases from V and 2 bases from J, leaving 14 bases between. For the CDR3, the DNA is TGTGCCAGCACCCAAGGGGATGGGAACTATGGCTACACCTTC. The encoded protein is CASTQGDGNYGYTF.

This clone appeared a few times. This sequence joins TRBV19 and TRBJ1-4; no firm D call. Trimming shortened V by 4 bases and J by 1 base, and 13 bases separated the two germline ends. There are 16 residues in the CDR3. CDR1 and CDR2 from the germline V gene are LNHDA and SQIVND (reference sequence). The CDR3 nucleotides read TGTGCCAGTAGTAGCAGGCGCTCCAGAACTAATGAAAAACTGTTTTTT. This codes for CASSSRRSRTNEKLFF.

The chain recombines TRBV6-7 with TRBJ1-1, with TRBD1 as a possible D gene (5 bases). TRBV6-7 is placed among ORFs of uncertain function. CDR3 size: 13 residues. The germline V and J ends were trimmed by 0 bases and 11 bases, with 13 bases remaining between them. The CDR3 DNA reads as TGTGCCAGCAGTTACTCGATGGGGCTAAACGCTTTCTTT. Its translation: CASSYSMGLNAFF.

J is TRBJ1-1 and V is TRBV9; tentatively, D is TRBD1 (5 bases). Trimming shortened V by 2 bases and J by 5 bases, and 13 bases separated the two germline ends. CDR3 size: 14 residues. Looked up from germline, CDR1 is SGDLS and CDR2 is YYNGEE. The CDR3 DNA follows: TGTGCCAGCAGCGTTACAGGAGGAGGGACTGAAGCTTTCTTT. Its protein product is CASSVTGGGTEAFF.

This clone was picked up a small number of times. CDR3 loop: CASISGDRTSEAFF. CDR3 DNA sequence: TGTGCCAGCATCTCGGGGGACAGGACGAGTGAAGCTTTCTTT. V usage is TRBV28 and J usage is TRBJ1-1; 8 bases fit TRBD1. CDR1 and CDR2 from the germline V gene are MDHEN and SYDVKM. This CDR3 is built from 14 residues. J lost 7 bases, V lost 7 bases, and 11 bases had no gene match.

V and J are TRBV7-9 and TRBJ2-1; TRBD2 aligns across 9 bases. CDR3 length: 16 residues. V gave up 5 bases and J gave up 7 bases; unmatched junction bases: 12. The germline CDR1 and CDR2 sequences are SEHNR and FQNEAQ (reference sequence). The CDR3 DNA sequence: TGTGCCAGCAGCGCCTGGCGGGGGGGCCATAGTAATGAGCAGTTCTTC. It yields the protein CASSAWRGGHSNEQFF.

This clone has just a few counts. This chain links TRBV9 with TRBJ2-5; 7 nucleotides match TRBD1. J gave up 2 bases and V 4 bases, and 2 bases lay outside the gene matches. Germline V gene sequence: CDR1 SGDLS, CDR2 YYNGEE. The CDR3 consists of 13 residues. CDR3 sequence (DNA): TGTGCCAGCAGCTACAGGGGACAAGAGACCCAGTACTTC. It translates to CASSYRGQETQYF.

The table lists this clone with a few counts. V usage is TRBV6-1 and J usage is TRBJ1-1; D perhaps matches TRBD1 (5 bases). Trimming left V 3 bases short and J 11 bases short, with 13 bases between. The CDR3 consists of 12 residues. The V gene's germline CDR1 is MNHNS and CDR2 SASEGT. CDR3 in DNA: TGTGCCAGCAGTGAGGGGACCGCGGGGGCTTTCTTT. Protein: CASSEGTAGAFF.

Only a few counts were recorded for this clone. The chain is built from TRBV18 and TRBJ1-3; no firm D call. The V and J ends lost 6 bases and 2 bases respectively, with 17 bases between them. The V gene's germline CDR1 is KGHSH and CDR2 LQKENI. The CDR3 covers 16 residues. The CDR3 DNA reads as TGTGCCAGCTCGCCATCGCTGCCAACAACTGGAAACACCATATATTTT. It is translated as CASSPSLPTTGNTIYF.

The V call is TRBV30, the J call TRBJ1-5; TRBD1 agrees at 7 bases. Germline V gene data show CDR1 as GTSNPN and CDR2 as SVGIG (reference sequence). CDR3 length equals 13 residues. The ends lost 2 bases at V and 12 bases at J; junction bases unmatched: 10. The CDR3 region has the DNA TGTGCCTGGAGTCAACAGGGGACCGGACGCCAGCATTTT. Residues: CAWSQQGTGRQHF.

V usage is TRBV19 and J usage is TRBJ1-1, with TRBD1 as a possible D gene (5 bases). The germline CDR1 and CDR2 sequences are LNHDA and SQIVND (reference sequence). Deletions cut 6 bases from V and 6 bases from J, with 14 bases between. CDR3 length: 13 residues. CDR3 loop: CASRGQGIAEAFF. The CDR3 DNA sequence: TGTGCCAGTAGGGGGCAGGGAATCGCTGAAGCTTTCTTT.

This clone showed up just once. The chain links TRBV4-2 to TRBJ2-7; 15 bases map to TRBD2. J was trimmed by 9 bases and V by 3 bases; bases with no gene match: 3. Germline CDR1 LGHNA, CDR2 YNFKEQ. This CDR3 has 14 amino acids. The CDR3 region is CASSQGLAGGVQYF. CDR3 DNA: TGTGCCAGCAGCCAGGGACTAGCGGGGGGAGTGCAGTACTTC.

This rearrangement joins TRBV10-3 to TRBJ2-7; unclear D gene. The germline V and J ends were trimmed by 0 bases and 3 bases, with 9 bases remaining between them. This CDR3 region has 14 residues. Germline assignment: CDR1 ENHRY and CDR2 SYGVKD. The CDR3 here is CAISESGKHYEQYF. In nucleotides, the CDR3 is TGTGCCATCAGTGAGTCGGGCAAGCACTACGAGCAGTACTTC.

The chain employs TRBV5-1 and TRBJ2-1; 8 nucleotides align to TRBD1. In germline, CDR1 is SGHRS, CDR2 YFSETQ. With V trimmed by 0 bases and J by 15 bases, 11 bases remained unmatched. The CDR3 covers 14 residues. The CDR3 DNA sequence: TGCGCCAGCAGCTTGGGACAGGGGTCCCTTATTCGGTTCTTC. Its translation: CASSLGQGSLIRFF.